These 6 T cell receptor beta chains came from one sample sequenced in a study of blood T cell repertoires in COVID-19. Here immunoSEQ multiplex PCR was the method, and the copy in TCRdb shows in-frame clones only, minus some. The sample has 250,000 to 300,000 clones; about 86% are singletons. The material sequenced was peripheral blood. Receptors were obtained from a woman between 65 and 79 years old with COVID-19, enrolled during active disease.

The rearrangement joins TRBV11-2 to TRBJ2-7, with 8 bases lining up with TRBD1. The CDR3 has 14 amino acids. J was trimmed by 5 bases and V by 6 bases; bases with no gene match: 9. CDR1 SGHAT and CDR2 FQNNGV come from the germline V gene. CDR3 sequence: CASSLGQGYDEQYF. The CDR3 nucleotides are TGTGCCAGCAGTCTAGGACAGGGTTACGACGAGCAGTACTTC. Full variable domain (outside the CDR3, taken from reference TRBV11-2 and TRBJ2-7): EAGVAQSPRYKIIEKRQSVAFWCNPISGHATLYWYQQILGQGPKLLIQFQNNGVVDDSQLPKDRFSAERLKGVDSTLKIQPAKLEDSAVYLCASSLGQGYDEQYFGPGTRLTVT.

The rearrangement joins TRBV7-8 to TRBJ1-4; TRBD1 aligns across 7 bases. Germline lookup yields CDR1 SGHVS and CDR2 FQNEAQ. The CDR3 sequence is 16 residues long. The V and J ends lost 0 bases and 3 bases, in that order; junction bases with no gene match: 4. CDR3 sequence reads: CASSLARGRANEKLFF. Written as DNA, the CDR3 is TGTGCCAGCAGCTTAGCGAGGGGGCGGGCTAATGAAAAACTGTTTTTT.

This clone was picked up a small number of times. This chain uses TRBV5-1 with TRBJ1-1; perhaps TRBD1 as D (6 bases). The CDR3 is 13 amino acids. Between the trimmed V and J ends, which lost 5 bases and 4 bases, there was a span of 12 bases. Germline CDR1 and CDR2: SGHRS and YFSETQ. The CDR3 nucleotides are TGCGCCAGCAGTTTTGCAGGGGCCACTGAAGCTTTCTTT. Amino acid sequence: CASSFAGATEAFF.

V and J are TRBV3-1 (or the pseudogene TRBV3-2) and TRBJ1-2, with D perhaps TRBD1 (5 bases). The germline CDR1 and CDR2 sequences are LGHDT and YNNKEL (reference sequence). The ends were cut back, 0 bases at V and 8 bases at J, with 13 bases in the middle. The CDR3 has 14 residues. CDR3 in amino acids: CASSQDYGGRGYTF. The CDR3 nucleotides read TGTGCCAGCAGCCAAGATTACGGGGGTCGGGGCTACACCTTC.

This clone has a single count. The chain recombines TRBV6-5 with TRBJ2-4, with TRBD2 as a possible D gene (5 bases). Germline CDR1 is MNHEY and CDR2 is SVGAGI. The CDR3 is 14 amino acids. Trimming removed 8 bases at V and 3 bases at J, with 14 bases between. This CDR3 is CASSRGISKNIQYF. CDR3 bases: TGTGCCAGCTCCCGAGGGATAAGCAAAAACATTCAGTACTTC.

CDR3 loop: CASSQGQNPYEQYF. The CDR3 DNA is TGTGCCAGCAGCCAGGGACAGAACCCCTACGAGCAGTACTTC. The rearrangement joins TRBV7-2 to TRBJ2-7, with 7 nucleotides matching TRBD1. The V segment lost 5 bases and the J segment 2 bases; nucleotides outside the gene matches: 6. The CDR3 extends over 14 amino acids. Germline loops: CDR1 SGHTA, CDR2 FQGNSA.